This TCR beta chain was profiled in a study of CD8+ T cells in alopecia areata. Treatment indicated: oral pan-JAK inhibitor, 5-10 mg twice daily. The germline CDR1 and CDR2 sequences are SGHNT and YYREEE (reference sequence). The germline V and J ends were trimmed by 2 bases and 0 bases, with 8 bases remaining between them. This CDR3 has 14 residues. The authors extracted RNA and reverse transcribed it into cDNA as the sequencing template. The protocol was immunoSEQ multiplex PCR, while the TCRdb copy is restricted to in-frame clones and leaves out a portion. The sample includes some 200,000 clones, 45% to 65% of them seen just once.

The receptor was isolated from a human donor with alopecia areata. This chain links TRBV5-4 with TRBJ1-2; D gene unclear. Specimen: CD4+ T cells sorted from blood, collected at week 4, from a patient treated with tofacitinib. In DNA form, the CDR3 reads TGTGCCAGCAGCTTTCCACCCTCTAACTATGGCTACACCTTC. It encodes CASSFPPSNYGYTF.